This is a list of T cell receptor beta chains from one sample in a study of regulatory T cells in long-lasting Graves disease. TCRdb re-called the multiplex PCR reads with MiXCR, one entry per CDR3 protein. The sample has about 460,000 distinct CDR3 sequences; 14% are singletons. These same records also appear under a second study, on T cells in Graves' hyperthyroidism and ophthalmopathy.

This sample comprised peripheral blood mononuclear cells (PBMCs), obtained at new diagnosis, from a patient treated with antithyroid drugs. The receptors shown here come from a woman aged 45-65 years with Graves disease. The CDR3 runs from the conserved cysteine through the conserved F or W. Each record gives: CDR3 protein, CDR3 DNA, D gene, clone size, V gene, J gene. A D gene is named only where the DNA matches it firmly. Some rows mark clone size as missing; the rest say once, few, many or name a class of expanded clone.

CDR3aa: CASSFGTDSEKLVF
CDR3nt: TGCGCCAGCAGCTTCGGAACTGACTCGGAAAAACTGGTTTTT
d_gene: NA
abundance: few
v_gene: TRBV5-1
j_gene: TRBJ1-4

CDR3aa: CSVWDLVSDTEAFF
CDR3nt: TGCAGCGTATGGGACTTGGTTTCGGACACTGAAGCTTTCTTT
d_gene: NA
abundance: many
v_gene: TRBV29-1
j_gene: TRBJ1-1

CDR3aa: CASSDRGSGGITYEQYF
CDR3nt: TGTGCCAGCAGCGACAGGGGTAGCGGGGGCATCACCTACGAGCAGTACTTC
d_gene: NA
abundance: NA
v_gene: TRBV3-1
j_gene: TRBJ2-7

CDR3aa: CASSFGTATTDTQYF
CDR3nt: TGTGCCAGCAGTTTTGGAACAGCCACTACAGATACGCAGTATTTT
d_gene: NA
abundance: many
v_gene: TRBV28
j_gene: TRBJ2-3

CDR3aa: CASSQGQGDRGKLFF
CDR3nt: TGTGCCAGCAGCCAAGGACAAGGGGATCGCGGGAAACTGTTTTTT
d_gene: NA
abundance: NA
v_gene: TRBV3-1
j_gene: TRBJ1-4

CDR3aa: CASSPPKGLAGVYSTDTQYF
CDR3nt: TGTGCCAGCTCACCACCGAAAGGACTAGCGGGAGTATATAGCACAGATACGCAGTATTTT
d_gene: TRBD2
abundance: once
v_gene: TRBV18
j_gene: TRBJ2-3

CDR3aa: CATSAGANVLTF
CDR3nt: TGTGCCACCAGTGCTGGGGCCAACGTCCTGACTTTC
d_gene: NA
abundance: many
v_gene: TRBV24-1
j_gene: TRBJ2-6

CDR3aa: CASSEVLGPEQYF
CDR3nt: TGTGCCAGCAGTGAAGTGTTGGGACCCGAGCAGTACTTC
d_gene: NA
abundance: many
v_gene: TRBV2
j_gene: TRBJ2-7

CDR3aa: CASSRTGPSHEQYF
CDR3nt: TGTGCCAGCAGCAGGACAGGACCCAGCCACGAGCAGTACTTC
d_gene: TRBD1
abundance: many
v_gene: TRBV11-2
j_gene: TRBJ2-7

CDR3aa: CASSLIEGQGETQYF
CDR3nt: TGTGCCAGCAGCTTGATTGAGGGACAGGGCGAAACCCAGTACTTC
d_gene: TRBD1
abundance: many
v_gene: TRBV13
j_gene: TRBJ2-5

CDR3aa: CASSLWLGLAEETQYF
CDR3nt: TGTGCCAGCAGTTTATGGTTGGGACTAGCGGAAGAGACCCAGTACTTC
d_gene: TRBD2
abundance: many
v_gene: TRBV28
j_gene: TRBJ2-5

CDR3aa: CASSQGTEAYEQYF
CDR3nt: TGTGCCAGCAGCCAAGGGACCGAGGCCTACGAGCAGTACTTC
d_gene: NA
abundance: many
v_gene: TRBV3-1
j_gene: TRBJ2-7

CDR3aa: CASSLRRADGVTDTQYF
CDR3nt: TGTGCCAGCAGCTTACGGAGGGCCGATGGGGTCACAGATACGCAGTATTTT
d_gene: NA
abundance: NA
v_gene: TRBV7-8
j_gene: TRBJ2-3

CDR3aa: CASSATQGGTEAFF
CDR3nt: TGTGCCAGCAGTGCCACACAGGGTGGGACTGAAGCTTTCTTT
d_gene: NA
abundance: many
v_gene: TRBV6-4
j_gene: TRBJ1-1

CDR3aa: CSARDSANTGELFF
CDR3nt: TGCAGTGCTAGGGACAGCGCGAACACCGGGGAGCTGTTTTTT
d_gene: NA
abundance: NA
v_gene: TRBV20-1
j_gene: TRBJ2-2

CDR3aa: CASSHTGGNEQFF
CDR3nt: TGCGCCAGCAGCCACACAGGGGGCAATGAGCAGTTCTTC
d_gene: TRBD1
abundance: NA
v_gene: TRBV4-1
j_gene: TRBJ2-1

CDR3aa: CASSFLTLNYGYTF
CDR3nt: TGTGCCAGCAGTTTCCTGACTCTTAACTATGGCTACACCTTC
d_gene: NA
abundance: many
v_gene: TRBV28
j_gene: TRBJ1-2

CDR3aa: CASTQSSDYGYTF
CDR3nt: TGTGCCAGCACCCAGAGCTCAGACTATGGCTACACCTTC
d_gene: NA
abundance: many
v_gene: TRBV3-1
j_gene: TRBJ1-2

CDR3aa: CASSHRGLAGARSSYEQYF
CDR3nt: TGCGCCAGCAGCCACCGAGGGCTAGCGGGAGCAAGGAGCTCCTACGAGCAGTACTTC
d_gene: TRBD2
abundance: many
v_gene: TRBV4-1
j_gene: TRBJ2-7

CDR3aa: CASSLAGDGETQYF
CDR3nt: TGTGCCAGCAGCCTAGCGGGAGACGGGGAGACCCAGTACTTC
d_gene: TRBD2
abundance: NA
v_gene: TRBV27
j_gene: TRBJ2-5

CDR3aa: CAWRVAGASNEKLFF
CDR3nt: TGTGCCTGGAGGGTCGCGGGGGCCTCTAATGAAAAACTGTTTTTT
d_gene: NA
abundance: many
v_gene: TRBV30
j_gene: TRBJ1-4

CDR3aa: CASSQDQASGQETQYF
CDR3nt: TGTGCCAGCAGCCAAGACCAGGCTAGCGGACAAGAGACCCAGTACTTC
d_gene: TRBD2
abundance: NA
v_gene: TRBV3-1
j_gene: TRBJ2-5

CDR3aa: CASRPEAFF
CDR3nt: TGTGCCAGCAGACCGGAAGCTTTCTTT
d_gene: NA
abundance: few
v_gene: TRBV7-3
j_gene: TRBJ1-1

CDR3aa: CATSGVAPTGELFF
CDR3nt: TGTGCCACCAGTGGGGTGGCGCCGACCGGGGAGCTGTTTTTT
d_gene: NA
abundance: few
v_gene: TRBV24-1
j_gene: TRBJ2-2

CDR3aa: CASEGTGELFF
CDR3nt: TGTGCCAGCGAGGGCACCGGGGAGCTGTTTTTT
d_gene: NA
abundance: many
v_gene: TRBV7-9
j_gene: TRBJ2-2

CDR3aa: CASNPLGNQGETQYF
CDR3nt: TGCGCCAGCAACCCTCTGGGGAATCAGGGGGAGACCCAGTACTTC
d_gene: NA
abundance: many
v_gene: TRBV5-1
j_gene: TRBJ2-5

CDR3aa: CASSEWFGTANTGELFF
CDR3nt: TGTGCCAGCAGTGAATGGTTCGGGACAGCGAACACCGGGGAGCTGTTTTTT
d_gene: TRBD1
abundance: few
v_gene: TRBV6-2/TRBV6-3
j_gene: TRBJ2-2

CDR3aa: CASSLYRGVEKLFF
CDR3nt: TGTGCCAGCAGCCTATACCGGGGGGTTGAAAAACTGTTTTTT
d_gene: NA
abundance: NA
v_gene: TRBV27
j_gene: TRBJ1-4

CDR3aa: CASSLTLPSTDTQYF
CDR3nt: TGTGCCAGCAGTTTAACCCTACCTAGCACAGATACGCAGTATTTT
d_gene: NA
abundance: few
v_gene: TRBV27
j_gene: TRBJ2-3

CDR3aa: CASRKPGLAGPRTTGELFF
CDR3nt: TGTGCCAGCAGGAAGCCGGGACTAGCGGGACCCCGGACCACCGGGGAGCTGTTTTTT
d_gene: TRBD2
abundance: many
v_gene: TRBV2
j_gene: TRBJ2-2

CDR3aa: CATAKGDAYEQYF
CDR3nt: TGTGCCACCGCGAAGGGGGATGCCTACGAGCAGTACTTC
d_gene: NA
abundance: few
v_gene: TRBV12-3/TRBV12-4
j_gene: TRBJ2-7

CDR3aa: CASSLAGGNTEAFF
CDR3nt: TGTGCCAGCAGCTTGGCCGGGGGCAACACTGAAGCTTTCTTT
d_gene: NA
abundance: many
v_gene: TRBV7-9
j_gene: TRBJ1-1

CDR3aa: CASSVGHGGASQHF
CDR3nt: TGTGCCAGCAGTGTGGGACATGGGGGGGCCTCCCAGCATTTT
d_gene: NA
abundance: few
v_gene: TRBV2
j_gene: TRBJ1-5

CDR3aa: CASSPSRDRPSGYTF
CDR3nt: TGTGCCAGCTCACCATCCAGGGACAGGCCCAGTGGCTACACCTTC
d_gene: TRBD1
abundance: few
v_gene: TRBV18
j_gene: TRBJ1-2

CDR3aa: CASSFQGARNEQYF
CDR3nt: TGTGCCAGCAGTTTTCAGGGGGCGCGGAACGAGCAGTACTTC
d_gene: TRBD1
abundance: many
v_gene: TRBV12-3/TRBV12-4
j_gene: TRBJ2-7

CDR3aa: CASSFQGPGNIQYF
CDR3nt: TGTGCCAGCAGTTTTCAGGGGCCGGGAAACATTCAGTACTTC
d_gene: NA
abundance: NA
v_gene: TRBV12-3/TRBV12-4
j_gene: TRBJ2-4

CDR3aa: CAISDNRGTDTQYF
CDR3nt: TGTGCCATCAGTGATAACAGGGGGACAGATACGCAGTATTTT
d_gene: TRBD1
abundance: NA
v_gene: TRBV10-3
j_gene: TRBJ2-3

CDR3aa: CATSQGWSETQYF
CDR3nt: TGTGCCACCAGTCAGGGTTGGTCGGAGACCCAGTACTTC
d_gene: NA
abundance: many
v_gene: TRBV24-1
j_gene: TRBJ2-5

CDR3aa: CASSLGEGGIGKLFF
CDR3nt: TGTGCCAGCAGTTTAGGGGAGGGGGGGATTGGAAAACTGTTTTTT
d_gene: NA
abundance: many
v_gene: TRBV12-3/TRBV12-4
j_gene: TRBJ1-4

CDR3aa: CASSLQAGGSYGYTF
CDR3nt: TGTGCCAGCAGTTTACAAGCGGGGGGTAGCTATGGCTACACCTTC
d_gene: NA
abundance: NA
v_gene: TRBV27
j_gene: TRBJ1-2

CDR3aa: CASSPSANSYEQYF
CDR3nt: TGTGCCAGCAGCCCGTCGGCGAATTCCTACGAGCAGTACTTC
d_gene: NA
abundance: NA
v_gene: TRBV5-4
j_gene: TRBJ2-7

CDR3aa: CASSYSQATNEKLFF
CDR3nt: TGTGCCAGCAGTTACTCCCAGGCAACTAATGAAAAACTGTTTTTT
d_gene: NA
abundance: many
v_gene: TRBV6-5
j_gene: TRBJ1-4

CDR3aa: CASSSSGRALYSEQYF
CDR3nt: TGTGCCAGCAGTTCTAGCGGGAGGGCCCTCTATAGCGAGCAGTACTTC
d_gene: TRBD2
abundance: many
v_gene: TRBV28
j_gene: TRBJ2-7

CDR3aa: CARSPRPSVWEQYF
CDR3nt: TGTGCCAGGAGCCCGCGACCGAGTGTCTGGGAGCAGTACTTC
d_gene: NA
abundance: many
v_gene: TRBV28
j_gene: TRBJ2-7

CDR3aa: CATSDSNPSGSYNEQFF
CDR3nt: TGTGCCACCAGTGATTCCAATCCTAGCGGGAGCTACAATGAGCAGTTCTTC
d_gene: TRBD2
abundance: NA
v_gene: TRBV24-1
j_gene: TRBJ2-1

CDR3aa: CASSFYGQTSETQYF
CDR3nt: TGTGCCAGCAGTTTTTATGGCCAGACGTCAGAGACCCAGTACTTC
d_gene: NA
abundance: many
v_gene: TRBV28
j_gene: TRBJ2-5

CDR3aa: CAIRASGTSGREGTYNEQFF
CDR3nt: TGTGCCATCCGCGCGTCGGGGACTAGCGGGAGGGAGGGAACCTACAATGAGCAGTTCTTC
d_gene: TRBD2
abundance: NA
v_gene: TRBV10-3
j_gene: TRBJ2-1

CDR3aa: CASSQGQGAPGSNVLTF
CDR3nt: TGTGCCAGCAGCCAGGGACAGGGGGCCCCTGGGTCCAACGTCCTGACGTTC
d_gene: TRBD1
abundance: once
v_gene: TRBV3-1
j_gene: TRBJ2-6

CDR3aa: CASSPSASPPYEQYF
CDR3nt: TGTGCCAGCAGCCCCTCAGCGAGTCCCCCCTACGAGCAGTACTTC
d_gene: NA
abundance: many
v_gene: TRBV28
j_gene: TRBJ2-7

CDR3aa: CASSLVEGLRGTEAFF
CDR3nt: TGTGCCAGCAGCTTAGTAGAGGGTCTTAGAGGCACTGAAGCTTTCTTT
d_gene: NA
abundance: many
v_gene: TRBV13
j_gene: TRBJ1-1

CDR3aa: CASSIQGGSTDTQYF
CDR3nt: TGTGCCAGCAGTATACAGGGGGGTAGCACAGATACGCAGTATTTT
d_gene: TRBD1
abundance: NA
v_gene: TRBV6-1
j_gene: TRBJ2-3

CDR3aa: CATSDPAGGDSNQPQHF
CDR3nt: TGTGCCACCAGTGATCCCGCAGGGGGCGATAGCAATCAGCCCCAGCATTTT
d_gene: TRBD1
abundance: once
v_gene: TRBV24-1
j_gene: TRBJ1-5

CDR3aa: CAWSPDLKAKTQYF
CDR3nt: TGTGCCTGGAGTCCAGATCTGAAAGCGAAGACCCAGTACTTC
d_gene: NA
abundance: NA
v_gene: TRBV30
j_gene: TRBJ2-5

CDR3aa: CASSATGTSTNEQFF
CDR3nt: TGTGCCAGCAGCGCAACCGGGACTAGCACGAATGAGCAGTTCTTC
d_gene: TRBD2
abundance: few
v_gene: TRBV9
j_gene: TRBJ2-1

CDR3aa: CASSTLNTGELFF
CDR3nt: TGTGCCAGTAGTACCCTGAACACCGGGGAGCTGTTTTTT
d_gene: NA
abundance: once
v_gene: TRBV19
j_gene: TRBJ2-2

CDR3aa: CASTVQGASTEAFF
CDR3nt: TGTGCCAGCACCGTACAGGGGGCGAGCACTGAAGCTTTCTTT
d_gene: TRBD1
abundance: few
v_gene: TRBV6-1
j_gene: TRBJ1-1

CDR3aa: CASSLTAGGSYNEQFF
CDR3nt: TGCGCCAGCAGCTTGACGGCGGGAGGCTCCTACAATGAGCAGTTCTTC
d_gene: TRBD2
abundance: NA
v_gene: TRBV5-1
j_gene: TRBJ2-1